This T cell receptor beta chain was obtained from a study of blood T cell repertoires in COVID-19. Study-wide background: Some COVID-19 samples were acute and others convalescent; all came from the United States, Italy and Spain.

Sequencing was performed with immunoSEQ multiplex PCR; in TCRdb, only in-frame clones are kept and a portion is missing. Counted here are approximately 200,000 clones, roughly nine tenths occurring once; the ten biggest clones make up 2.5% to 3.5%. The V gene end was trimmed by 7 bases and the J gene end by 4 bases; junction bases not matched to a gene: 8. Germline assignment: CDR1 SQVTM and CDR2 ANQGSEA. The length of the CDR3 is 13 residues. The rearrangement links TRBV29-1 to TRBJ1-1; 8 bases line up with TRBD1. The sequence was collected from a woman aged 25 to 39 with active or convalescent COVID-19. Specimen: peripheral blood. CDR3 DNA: TGCAGCGCCTCAGGGGGCTCGAGCACTGAAGCTTTCTTT. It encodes CSASGGSSTEAFF.